This T cell receptor (beta chain) emerged from a study of cytomegalovirus exposure and HLA in healthy donors. Broader study findings: The study listed approximately 170 cytomegalovirus-associated TCR beta chains.

Trimming cost V 5 bases and J 6 bases; bases outside gene matches: 12. CDR1 and CDR2 from the germline V gene are MDHEN and SYDVKM. The CDR3 covers 16 residues. Donors in the study were healthy people who gave bone marrow. The study ran its PCR with 60 Vbeta and 13 Jbeta primers. The table came from immunoSEQ multiplex PCR; TCRdb's copy has only in-frame clones and leaves some out. Its clone listing holds 100,000 to 150,000 clones. Concerning this clone: What it binds is not known.

This receptor was taken from a woman aged 40 to 50 in good health and CMV-seronegative. Input material: PBMCs. This chain connects TRBV28 to TRBJ1-5; 8 positions match TRBD1. The CDR3 region has the DNA TGTGCCAGCAGTAGTTTTGACAGGGGATGGAGTCAGCCCCAGCATTTT. This sequence encodes CASSSFDRGWSQPQHF.